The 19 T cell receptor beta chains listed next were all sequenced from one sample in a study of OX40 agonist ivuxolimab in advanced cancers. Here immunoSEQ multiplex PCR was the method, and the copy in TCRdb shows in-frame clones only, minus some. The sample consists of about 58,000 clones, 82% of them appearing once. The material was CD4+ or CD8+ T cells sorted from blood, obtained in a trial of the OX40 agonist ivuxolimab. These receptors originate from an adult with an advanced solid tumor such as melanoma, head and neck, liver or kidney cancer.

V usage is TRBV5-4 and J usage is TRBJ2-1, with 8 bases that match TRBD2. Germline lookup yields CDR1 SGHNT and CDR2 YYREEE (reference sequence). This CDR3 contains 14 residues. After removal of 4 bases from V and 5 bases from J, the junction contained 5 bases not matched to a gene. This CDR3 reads CASSNSGGHNEQFF. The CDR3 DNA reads TGTGCCAGCAGCAACAGCGGGGGCCACAATGAGCAGTTCTTC.

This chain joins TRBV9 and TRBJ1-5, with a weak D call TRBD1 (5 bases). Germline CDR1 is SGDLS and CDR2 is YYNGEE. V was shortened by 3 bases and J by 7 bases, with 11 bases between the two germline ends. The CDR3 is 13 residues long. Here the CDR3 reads CASSGQLGQPQHF. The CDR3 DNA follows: TGTGCCAGCAGCGGACAGTTAGGACAGCCCCAGCATTTT.

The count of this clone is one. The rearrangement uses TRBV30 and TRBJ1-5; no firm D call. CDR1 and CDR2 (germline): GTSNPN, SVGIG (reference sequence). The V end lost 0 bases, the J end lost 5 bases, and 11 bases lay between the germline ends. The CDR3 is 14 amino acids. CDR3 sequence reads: CAWSVLGGDQPQHF. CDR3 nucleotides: TGTGCCTGGAGTGTACTGGGCGGGGATCAGCCCCAGCATTTT.

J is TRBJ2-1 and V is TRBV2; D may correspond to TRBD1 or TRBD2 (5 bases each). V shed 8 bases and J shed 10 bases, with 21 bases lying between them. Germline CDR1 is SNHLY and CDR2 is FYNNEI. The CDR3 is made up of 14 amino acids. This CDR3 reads CASSAEYLGEEQFF. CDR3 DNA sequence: TGTGCCAGCTCGGCGGAGTACCTGGGGGAGGAGCAGTTCTTC.

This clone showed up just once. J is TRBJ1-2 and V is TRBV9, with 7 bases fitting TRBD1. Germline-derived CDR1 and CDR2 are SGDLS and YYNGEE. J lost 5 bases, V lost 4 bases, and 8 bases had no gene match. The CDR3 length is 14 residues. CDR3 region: CASSLLDREYGYTF. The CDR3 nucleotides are TGTGCCAGCAGCCTTTTAGACAGGGAGTATGGCTACACCTTC.

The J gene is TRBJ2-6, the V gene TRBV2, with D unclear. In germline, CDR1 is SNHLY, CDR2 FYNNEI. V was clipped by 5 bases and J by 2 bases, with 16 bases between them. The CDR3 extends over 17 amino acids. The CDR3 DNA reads TGTGCCAGCAGTCCCAATGATCGGGCTCCTGGGGCCAACGTCCTGACTTTC. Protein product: CASSPNDRAPGANVLTF.

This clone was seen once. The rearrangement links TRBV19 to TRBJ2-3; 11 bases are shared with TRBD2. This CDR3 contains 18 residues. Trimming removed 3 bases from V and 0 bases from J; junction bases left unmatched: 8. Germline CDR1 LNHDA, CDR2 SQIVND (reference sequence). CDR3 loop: CASSIQSLAGGSTDTQYF. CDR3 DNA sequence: TGTGCCAGTAGTATTCAGTCCCTAGCGGGGGGTAGCACAGATACGCAGTATTTT.

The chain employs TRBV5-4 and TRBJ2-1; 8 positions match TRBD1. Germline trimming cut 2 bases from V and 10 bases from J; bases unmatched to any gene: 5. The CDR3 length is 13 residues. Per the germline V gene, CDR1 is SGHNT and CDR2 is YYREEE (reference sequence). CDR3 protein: CASSFGQGEEQFF. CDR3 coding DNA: TGTGCCAGCAGCTTCGGACAGGGTGAGGAGCAGTTCTTC.

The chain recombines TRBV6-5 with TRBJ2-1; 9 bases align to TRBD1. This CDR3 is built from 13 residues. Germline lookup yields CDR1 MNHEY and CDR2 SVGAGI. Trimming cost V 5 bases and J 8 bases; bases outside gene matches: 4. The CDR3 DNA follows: TGTGCCAGCAGTCGGGGACAGGGTCATGAGCAGTTCTTC. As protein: CASSRGQGHEQFF.

Written as DNA, the CDR3 is TGTGCCAGCAGCCCACAACTCACTTCGACAGGGATCACTGAAGCTTTCTTT. It specifies CASSPQLTSTGITEAFF. This rearrangement joins TRBV7-2 to TRBJ1-1, with 7 bases fitting TRBD1. Germline V gives CDR1 SGHTA, CDR2 FQGNSA. V dropped 5 bases and J dropped 4; count of bases not matched to a gene: 16. The CDR3 runs 17 residues. Complete variable domain (other parts from reference TRBV7-2 and TRBJ1-1): GAGVSQSPSNKVTEKGKDVELRCDPISGHTALYWYRQSLGQGLEFLIYFQGNSAPDKSGLPSDRFSAERTGGSVSTLTIQRTQQEDSAVYLCASSPQLTSTGITEAFFGQGTRLTVV.

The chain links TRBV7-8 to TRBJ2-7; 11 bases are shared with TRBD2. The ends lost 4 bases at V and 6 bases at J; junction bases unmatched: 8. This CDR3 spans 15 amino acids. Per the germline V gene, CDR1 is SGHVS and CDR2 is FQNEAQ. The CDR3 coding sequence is TGTGCCAGCAGCTCCAAGGGGACTAGCGGTATCGAGCAGTACTTC. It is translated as CASSSKGTSGIEQYF.

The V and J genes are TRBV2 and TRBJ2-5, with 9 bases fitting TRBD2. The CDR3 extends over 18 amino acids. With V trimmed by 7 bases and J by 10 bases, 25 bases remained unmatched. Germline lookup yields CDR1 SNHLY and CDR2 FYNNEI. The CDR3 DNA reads TGTGCCAGCACCCCACCCCTATTTAGCGGGAGTAAGCGGGGGGACCAGTACTTC. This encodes CASTPPLFSGSKRGDQYF.

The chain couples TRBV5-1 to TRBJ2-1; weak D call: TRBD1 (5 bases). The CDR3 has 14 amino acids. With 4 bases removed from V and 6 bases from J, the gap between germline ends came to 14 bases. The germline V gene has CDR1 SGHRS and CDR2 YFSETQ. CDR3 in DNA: TGCGCCAGCAGCCCAAGGGGTCGGGTCAATGAGCAGTTCTTC. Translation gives CASSPRGRVNEQFF. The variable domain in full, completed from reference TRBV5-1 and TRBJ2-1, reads KAGVTQTPRYLIKTRGQQVTLSCSPISGHRSVSWYQQTPGQGLQFLFEYFSETQRNKGNFPGRFSGRQFSNSRSEMNVSTLELGDSALYLCASSPRGRVNEQFFGPGTRLTVL.

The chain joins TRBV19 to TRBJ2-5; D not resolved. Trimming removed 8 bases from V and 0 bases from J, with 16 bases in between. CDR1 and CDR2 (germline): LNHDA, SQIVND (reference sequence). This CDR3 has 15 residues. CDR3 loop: CASSPQLLYQETQYF. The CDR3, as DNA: TGTGCCAGTTCCCCCCAGCTACTCTACCAAGAGACCCAGTACTTC.

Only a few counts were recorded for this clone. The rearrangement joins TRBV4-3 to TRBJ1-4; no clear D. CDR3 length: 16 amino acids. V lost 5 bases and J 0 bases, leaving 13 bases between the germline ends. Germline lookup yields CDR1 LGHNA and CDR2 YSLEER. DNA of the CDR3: TGCGCCAGCAGCAGTTCCACCGGGCCAACTAATGAAAAACTGTTTTTT. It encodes CASSSSTGPTNEKLFF.

CDR3: CASSVTESSYNEQFF. CDR3 DNA: TGTGCCAGCAGCGTCACCGAGAGCTCCTACAATGAGCAGTTCTTC. V usage is TRBV9 and J usage is TRBJ2-1; no clear D. The CDR3 spans 15 residues. Trimming shortened V by 2 bases and J by 0 bases, and 9 bases separated the two germline ends. Germline values: CDR1 SGDLS, CDR2 YYNGEE.

In nucleotides, the CDR3 is TGTGCCTGGAGTGGCGAGCATAGCAATCAGCCCCAGCATTTT. Translation gives CAWSGEHSNQPQHF. V and J are TRBV30 and TRBJ1-5; D not certain. The CDR3 covers 14 residues. The V and J ends lost 1 base and 0 bases respectively, with 7 bases between them. Looked up from germline, CDR1 is GTSNPN and CDR2 is SVGIG (reference sequence).

The CDR3: CASSLRTENTGELFF. The CDR3 nucleotides are TGCGCCAGCAGCTTGAGGACAGAGAACACCGGGGAGCTGTTTTTT. The chain uses TRBV5-1 and TRBJ2-2; D possibly corresponds to TRBD1 (6 bases). V gave up 1 base and J gave up 1 base, with 8 bases separating them. This CDR3 spans 15 amino acids. Per the germline V gene, CDR1 is SGHRS and CDR2 is YFSETQ. The variable domain in full, with the rest retrieved from reference TRBV5-1 and TRBJ2-2, is KAGVTQTPRYLIKTRGQQVTLSCSPISGHRSVSWYQQTPGQGLQFLFEYFSETQRNKGNFPGRFSGRQFSNSRSEMNVSTLELGDSALYLCASSLRTENTGELFFGEGSRLTVL.

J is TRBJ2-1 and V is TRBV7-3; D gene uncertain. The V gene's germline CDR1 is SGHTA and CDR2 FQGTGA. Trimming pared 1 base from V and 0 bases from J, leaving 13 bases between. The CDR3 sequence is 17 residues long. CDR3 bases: TGTGCCAGCAGCTTAAGGGCGGCAGGCTTCTCCTACAATGAGCAGTTCTTC. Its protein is CASSLRAAGFSYNEQFF. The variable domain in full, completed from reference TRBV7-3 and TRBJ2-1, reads GAGVSQTPSNKVTEKGKYVELRCDPISGHTALYWYRQSLGQGPEFLIYFQGTGAADDSGLPNDRFFAVRPEGSVSTLKIQRTERGDSAVYLCASSLRAAGFSYNEQFFGPGTRLTVL.